Below, 26 T cell receptor beta chains from the same sample are listed, as sequenced in a study of T cell responses to AZD1222 COVID-19 vaccine. The assay was immunoSEQ multiplex PCR, and TCRdb's table has in-frame clones only and misses some. The sample comprises some 130,000 clones, more than 85% of which are singletons, and 5.1% rests with the top ten. Specimen: peripheral blood, collected on day 0 of AZD1222 vaccination. These receptors were taken from an adult in good health.

The chain is built from TRBV5-1 and TRBJ1-1; the D is unclear. The CDR3 totals 13 residues. Germline loops: CDR1 SGHRS, CDR2 YFSETQ. V lost 3 bases and J lost 1, with 7 bases in between. The CDR3 nucleotides read TGCGCCAGCAGCTCCAACCAGAACACTGAAGCTTTCTTT. This translates into CASSSNQNTEAFF.

The chain is built from TRBV20-1 and TRBJ2-7; 12 bases match TRBD2. The CDR3 is 15 amino acids. Germline values: CDR1 DFQATT, CDR2 SNEGSKA (reference sequence). The V and J ends lost 3 bases and 6 bases, in that order; junction bases with no gene match: 9. The DNA of the CDR3 is TGCAGTGCTAGTAGGAGACTAGCGGGAGTATCCGAGCAGTACTTC. Its protein product is CSASRRLAGVSEQYF.

The chain links TRBV12-3 or TRBV12-4 to TRBJ1-1; D gene ambiguous. There are 13 residues in the CDR3. V was clipped by 3 bases and J by 5 bases, with 10 bases between them. CDR3 loop: CASSFHGLTEAFF. The DNA of the CDR3 is TGTGCCAGCAGTTTTCATGGGTTGACTGAAGCTTTCTTT.

The V gene is TRBV27, the J gene TRBJ1-1; D not resolved. Germline loops: CDR1 MNHEY, CDR2 SMNVEV (reference sequence). The CDR3 totals 15 residues. V was shortened by 0 bases and J by 1 base, with 9 bases between the two germline ends. The CDR3 loop is CASSLSYGKNTEAFF. In DNA, the CDR3 is TGTGCCAGCAGTTTATCATACGGGAAGAACACTGAAGCTTTCTTT.

The chain uses TRBV5-4 and TRBJ1-1; a possible D gene is TRBD1 (6 bases). The CDR3 has 12 amino acids. Germline CDR1 is SGHNT and CDR2 is YYREEE (reference sequence). CDR3 DNA sequence: TGTGCGGGGGGCAGGGATGACACTGAAGCTTTCTTT. Translating gives CAGGRDDTEAFF.

This chain links TRBV15 with TRBJ2-7; 12 positions agree with TRBD2. The germline gives CDR1 LNHNV, CDR2 YYDKDF (reference sequence). The CDR3 is made up of 15 amino acids. Trimming took 5 bases from V and 1 from J; bases not matched to a gene: 3. DNA for the CDR3: TGTGCCACCAGCCTTACTAGCGGGAGGTCCTACGAGCAGTACTTC. Its translation: CATSLTSGRSYEQYF.

This rearrangement joins TRBV10-1 to TRBJ2-3; D uncertain. Trimming took off 5 bases at V and 3 bases at J, with 6 bases between the two ends. The CDR3 is 12 amino acids. CDR1 is WNHNN and CDR2 is SYGVQD in the germline V gene (reference sequence). Written as DNA, the CDR3 is TGCGCCAGCAGTTTTTTTACAGATACGCAGTATTTT. This encodes CASSFFTDTQYF.

The CDR3 DNA follows: TGTGCCAGCAGTAGATGGACAGGGGGCCGCTACGAGCAGTACTTC. Protein product: CASSRWTGGRYEQYF. The chain is built from TRBV27 and TRBJ2-7; 11 bases fit TRBD1. This CDR3 has 15 residues. Unmatched junction bases numbered 6, after V lost 5 bases and J lost 3 bases. Germline assignment: CDR1 MNHEY and CDR2 SMNVEV (reference sequence).

The chain recombines TRBV20-1 with TRBJ2-5; D is undetermined. This CDR3 contains 12 residues. Germline V gene sequence: CDR1 DFQATT, CDR2 SNEGSKA (reference sequence). Trimming took 3 bases from V and 5 from J, leaving 10 bases between them. The CDR3 loop reads CSASLPGETQYF. The CDR3 DNA follows: TGCAGTGCTAGTCTTCCGGGCGAGACCCAGTACTTC.

This clone was counted a single time. The chain carries TRBV19 and TRBJ1-1; D is perhaps TRBD1 (6 bases). The CDR3 contains 13 residues. V was trimmed by 5 bases and J by 2 bases, leaving 9 bases between them. Germline loops: CDR1 LNHDA, CDR2 SQIVND (reference sequence). The CDR3 bases are TGTGCCAGTAGTTTACAGGGAAACACTGAAGCTTTCTTT. This sequence encodes CASSLQGNTEAFF.

In this sample, this clone turned up once. The chain carries TRBV30 and TRBJ2-1, with D maybe TRBD2 (5 bases). V shed 0 bases and J shed 3 bases, with 15 bases lying between them. Germline CDR1 reads GTSNPN; CDR2 reads SVGIG (reference sequence). The CDR3 is 16 residues long. Here the CDR3 reads CAWSVRGSALYNEQFF. Written as DNA, the CDR3 is TGTGCCTGGAGTGTACGGGGATCCGCTCTCTACAATGAGCAGTTCTTC.

The chain carries TRBV3-1 (or the pseudogene TRBV3-2) and TRBJ1-2, with D maybe TRBD1 (6 bases). The length of the CDR3 is 14 residues. The germline CDR1 and CDR2 sequences are LGHDT and YNNKEL (reference sequence). Trimming cost V 4 bases and J 4 bases, with 13 bases left between them. CDR3 sequence reads: CASSRFGGFYGYTF. The CDR3 DNA reads TGTGCCAGCAGCCGTTTCGGGGGCTTCTATGGCTACACCTTC.

This clone is a singleton in its sample. The rearrangement uses TRBV7-9 and TRBJ2-3; 11 positions match TRBD2. The V gene end was trimmed by 4 bases and the J gene end by 6 bases; junction bases not matched to a gene: 9. Germline values: CDR1 SEHNR, CDR2 FQNEAQ (reference sequence). This CDR3 comprises 16 residues. The CDR3 DNA reads TGTGCCAGCAGCTCACTAGCGGGGGCTATTCAGGATACGCAGTATTTT. It codes for CASSSLAGAIQDTQYF.

The chain combines TRBV3-1 (or the pseudogene TRBV3-2) with TRBJ2-3; D gene ambiguous. V lost 4 bases and J lost 1, with 18 bases in between. Germline loops: CDR1 LGHDT, CDR2 YNNKEL (reference sequence). The CDR3 has 17 residues. The CDR3 here is CASSPEGRPGGTDTQYF. The CDR3 DNA follows: TGTGCCAGCAGCCCCGAAGGTCGGCCAGGCGGCACAGATACGCAGTATTTT.

This chain links TRBV10-3 with TRBJ2-7, with TRBD2 matching over 9 bases. The CDR3 is 13 amino acids. Germline CDR1 is ENHRY and CDR2 is SYGVKD. Unmatched junction bases numbered 6, after V lost 10 bases and J lost 2 bases. In nucleotides, the CDR3 is TGTGCCACCCTGACTAGCGGACCCTACGAGCAGTACTTC. Its protein is CATLTSGPYEQYF.

This rearrangement joins TRBV18 to TRBJ1-4; D not resolved. Trimming cost V 0 bases and J 8 bases, with 16 bases left between them. Germline V lookup: CDR1 KGHSH, CDR2 LQKENI. The CDR3 consists of 16 residues. CDR3 nucleotide sequence: TGTGCCAGCTCACCACCGCTGGAGCTAGGAATCGAAAAACTGTTTTTT. Residues: CASSPPLELGIEKLFF.

The CDR3 region is CASTPMGPYGYTF. The CDR3 region has the DNA TGTGCCAGCACCCCCATGGGACCTTATGGCTACACCTTC. The J gene is TRBJ1-2, the V gene TRBV12-3 or TRBV12-4; tentative D call: TRBD1 (5 bases). The CDR3 contains 13 residues. Between the trimmed V and J ends, which lost 7 bases and 5 bases, there was a span of 14 bases.

The chain uses TRBV11-3 and TRBJ2-3; no clear D. There are 13 residues in the CDR3. Germline-derived CDR1 and CDR2 are SGHNT and YENEEA. Trimming removed 4 bases from V and 1 base from J, with 6 bases in between. CDR3 loop: CASSSGRTDTQYF. Here the CDR3 DNA reads TGTGCCAGCAGCTCCGGCCGCACAGATACGCAGTATTTT.

The chain joins TRBV2 to TRBJ2-1; 13 bases align to TRBD2. Germline V gene sequence: CDR1 SNHLY, CDR2 FYNNEI. The CDR3 runs 16 residues. V trimming: 5 bases; J trimming: 2 bases; junction bases outside the gene matches: 3. The CDR3 reads CASSTGLAGAYNEQFF. CDR3 DNA: TGTGCCAGCAGTACCGGACTAGCGGGAGCCTACAATGAGCAGTTCTTC.

J is TRBJ2-2 and V is TRBV7-9; D is unresolved. V was cut by 2 bases and J by 6 bases, with 4 bases left in between. The CDR3 is 12 residues long. Per germline, CDR1 SEHNR and CDR2 FQNEAQ (reference sequence). The CDR3 region has the DNA TGTGCCAGCAGCTTATCAGCCGGGGAGCTGTTTTTT. This sequence encodes CASSLSAGELFF.

The genes are TRBV2 and TRBJ2-3, with 11 bases that match TRBD2. V lost 3 bases and J lost 6; bases outside the gene matches: 8. The germline V gene encodes CDR1 SNHLY and CDR2 FYNNEI. The CDR3 totals 16 residues. CDR3 amino acids: CASSDGLAGGFDTQYF. DNA of the CDR3: TGTGCCAGCAGTGATGGCCTAGCGGGAGGTTTTGATACGCAGTATTTT.

This chain joins TRBV25-1 and TRBJ1-1, with TRBD1 matching 7 bases. The CDR3 consists of 14 residues. The germline V gene encodes CDR1 MGHDK and CDR2 SYGVNS. The V gene end was trimmed by 7 bases and the J gene end by 1 base; junction bases not matched to a gene: 6. The CDR3 region is CASTPSGGNTEAFF. In DNA form, the CDR3 reads TGTGCCAGCACCCCTTCAGGGGGGAACACTGAAGCTTTCTTT. The complete variable domain, with remaining parts taken from reference TRBV25-1 and TRBJ1-1, reads EADIYQTPRYLVIGTGKKITLECSQTMGHDKMYWYQQDPGMELHLIHYSYGVNSTEKGDLSSESTVSRIRTEHFPLTLESARPSHTSQYLCASTPSGGNTEAFFGQGTRLTVV.

The chain employs TRBV7-6 and TRBJ1-5; no clear D. Germline lookup yields CDR1 SGHVS and CDR2 FNYEAQ. V was shortened by 1 base and J by 0 bases, with 4 bases between the two germline ends. The CDR3 loop spans 14 amino acids. The CDR3 nucleotides read TGTGCCAGCAGCTTAGGGGATAGCAATCAGCCCCAGCATTTT. This codes for CASSLGDSNQPQHF.

This chain uses TRBV28 with TRBJ2-3; TRBD1 aligns across 9 bases. V lost 2 bases, J lost 6 bases, and 9 bases stayed unmatched. This CDR3 contains 16 residues. Germline V gene sequence: CDR1 MDHEN, CDR2 SYDVKM. CDR3 bases: TGTGCCAGCAGTTTAGATTCTTGGGACAGGGCGGATACGCAGTATTTT. It codes for CASSLDSWDRADTQYF.

The V call is TRBV7-8, the J call TRBJ2-6, with D unresolved. Per the germline V gene, CDR1 is SGHVS and CDR2 is FQNEAQ. Trimming left V 0 bases short and J 3 bases short, with 9 bases between. CDR3 size: 16 residues. The CDR3 DNA follows: TGTGCCAGCAGCTTAGCGGTCCTTGTTGGGGCCAACGTCCTGACTTTC. Translating it yields CASSLAVLVGANVLTF.

This rearrangement joins TRBV13 to TRBJ1-6, with TRBD1 matching 8 bases. The CDR3 runs 14 residues. V was clipped by 0 bases and J by 8 bases; unmatched bases: 0. CDR1 PRHDT and CDR2 FYEKMQ come from the germline V gene (reference sequence). CDR3 DNA sequence: TGTGCCAGCAGCTTAGGGACAGGGGATTCACCCCTCCACTTT. Translating gives CASSLGTGDSPLHF.